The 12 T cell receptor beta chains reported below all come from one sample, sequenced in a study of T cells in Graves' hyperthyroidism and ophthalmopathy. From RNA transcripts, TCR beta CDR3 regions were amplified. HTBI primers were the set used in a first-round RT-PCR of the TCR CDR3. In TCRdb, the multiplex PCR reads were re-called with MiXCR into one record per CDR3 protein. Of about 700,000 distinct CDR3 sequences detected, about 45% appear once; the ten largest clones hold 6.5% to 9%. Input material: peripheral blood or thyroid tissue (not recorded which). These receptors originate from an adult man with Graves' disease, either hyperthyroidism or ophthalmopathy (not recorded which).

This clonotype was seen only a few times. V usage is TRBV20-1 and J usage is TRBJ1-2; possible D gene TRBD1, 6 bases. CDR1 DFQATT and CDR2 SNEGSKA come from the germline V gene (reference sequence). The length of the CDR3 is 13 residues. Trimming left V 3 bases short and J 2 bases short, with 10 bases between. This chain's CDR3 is CSASPQGNYGYTF. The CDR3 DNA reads TGCAGTGCTAGCCCACAGGGAAACTATGGCTACACCTTC.

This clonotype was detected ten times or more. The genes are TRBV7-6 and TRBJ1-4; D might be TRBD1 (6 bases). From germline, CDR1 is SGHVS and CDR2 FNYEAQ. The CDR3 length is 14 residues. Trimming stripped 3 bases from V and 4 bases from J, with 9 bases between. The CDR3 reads CASSLGAGNEKLFF. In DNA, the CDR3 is TGTGCCAGCAGCTTGGGGGCGGGTAATGAAAAACTGTTTTTT. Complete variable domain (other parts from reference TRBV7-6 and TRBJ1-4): GAGVSQSPRYKVTKRGQDVALRCDPISGHVSLYWYRQALGQGPEFLTYFNYEAQQDKSGLPNDRFSAERPEGSISTLTIQRTEQRDSAMYRCASSLGAGNEKLFFGSGTQLSVL.

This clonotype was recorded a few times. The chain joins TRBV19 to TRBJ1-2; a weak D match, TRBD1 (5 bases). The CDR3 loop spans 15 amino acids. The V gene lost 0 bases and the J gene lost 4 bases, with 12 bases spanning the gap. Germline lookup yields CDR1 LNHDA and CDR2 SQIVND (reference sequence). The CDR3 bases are TGTGCCAGTAGTATAGATCAGCTAGGGACCTATGGCTACACCTTC. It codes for CASSIDQLGTYGYTF.

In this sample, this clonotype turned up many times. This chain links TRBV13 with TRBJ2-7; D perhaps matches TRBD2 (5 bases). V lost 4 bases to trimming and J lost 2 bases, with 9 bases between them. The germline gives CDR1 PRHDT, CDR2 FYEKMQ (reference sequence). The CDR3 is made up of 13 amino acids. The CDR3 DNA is TGTGCCAGCAGCTCAGCGGTTACCTACGAGCAGTACTTC. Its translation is CASSSAVTYEQYF.

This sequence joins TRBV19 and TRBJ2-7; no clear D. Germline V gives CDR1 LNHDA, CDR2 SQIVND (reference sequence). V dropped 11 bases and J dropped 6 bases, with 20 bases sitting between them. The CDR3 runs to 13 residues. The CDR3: CAWSVGTLSEQYF. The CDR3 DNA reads TGTGCCTGGAGTGTAGGTACTTTGAGCGAGCAGTACTTC.

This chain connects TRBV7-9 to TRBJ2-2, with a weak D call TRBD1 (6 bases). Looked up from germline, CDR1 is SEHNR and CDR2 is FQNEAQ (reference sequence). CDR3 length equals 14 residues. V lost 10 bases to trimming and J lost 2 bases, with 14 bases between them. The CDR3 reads CAIRAGENTGELFF. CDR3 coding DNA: TGTGCCATCCGGGCAGGGGAAAACACCGGGGAGCTGTTTTTT. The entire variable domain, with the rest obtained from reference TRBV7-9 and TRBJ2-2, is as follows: DTGVSQNPRHKITKRGQNVTFRCDPISEHNRLYWYRQTLGQGPEFLTYFQNEAQLEKSRLLSDRFSAERPKGSFSTLEIQRTEQGDSAMYLCAIRAGENTGELFFGEGSRLTVL.

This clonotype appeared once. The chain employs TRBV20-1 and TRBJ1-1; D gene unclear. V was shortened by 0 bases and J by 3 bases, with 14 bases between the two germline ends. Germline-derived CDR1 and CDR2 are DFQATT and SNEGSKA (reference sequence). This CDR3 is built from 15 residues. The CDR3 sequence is CSARDRPLGYTEAFF. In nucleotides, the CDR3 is TGCAGTGCTAGAGATCGCCCCCTTGGGTACACTGAAGCTTTCTTT.

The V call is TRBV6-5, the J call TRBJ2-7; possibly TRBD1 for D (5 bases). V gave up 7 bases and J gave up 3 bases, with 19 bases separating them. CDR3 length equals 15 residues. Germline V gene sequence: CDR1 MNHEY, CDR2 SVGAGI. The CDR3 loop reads CASKYLTERNYEQYF. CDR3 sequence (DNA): TGTGCCAGCAAGTACCTGACAGAGCGTAACTACGAGCAGTACTTC.

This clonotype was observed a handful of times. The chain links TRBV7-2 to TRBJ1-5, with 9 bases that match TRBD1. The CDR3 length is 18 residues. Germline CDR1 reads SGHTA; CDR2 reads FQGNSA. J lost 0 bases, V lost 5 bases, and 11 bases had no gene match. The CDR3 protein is CASSDPGQGLYSNQPQHF. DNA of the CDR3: TGTGCCAGCAGCGACCCGGGACAGGGACTTTATAGCAATCAGCCCCAGCATTTT.

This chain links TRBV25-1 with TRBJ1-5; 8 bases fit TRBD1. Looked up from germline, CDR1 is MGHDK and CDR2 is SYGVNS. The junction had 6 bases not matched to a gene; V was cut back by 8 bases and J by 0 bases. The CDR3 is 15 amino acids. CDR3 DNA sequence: TGTGCCAGCGCCGGGACAGGTCGTAGCAATCAGCCCCAGCATTTT. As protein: CASAGTGRSNQPQHF.

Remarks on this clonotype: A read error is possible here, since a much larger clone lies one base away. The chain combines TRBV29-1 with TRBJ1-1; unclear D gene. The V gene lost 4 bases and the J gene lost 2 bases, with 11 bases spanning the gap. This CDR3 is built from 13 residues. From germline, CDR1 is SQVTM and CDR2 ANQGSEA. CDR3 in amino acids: CSVGAAANTEAFF. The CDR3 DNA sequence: TGCAGCGTTGGGGCGGCAGCCAACACTGAAGCTTTCTTT.

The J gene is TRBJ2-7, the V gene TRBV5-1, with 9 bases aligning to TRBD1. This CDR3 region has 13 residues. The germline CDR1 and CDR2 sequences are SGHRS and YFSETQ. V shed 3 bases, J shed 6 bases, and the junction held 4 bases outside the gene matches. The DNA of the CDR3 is TGCGCCAGCAGCTGGACAGGGGATGGCGAGCAGTACTTC. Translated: CASSWTGDGEQYF.